The clone carrying this T cell receptor beta chain was seen only a few times. CDR3 size: 14 residues. In germline, CDR1 is SQVTM, CDR2 ANQGSEA. V dropped 5 bases and J dropped 10 bases, with 23 bases sitting between them. TCRdb fed the 5' RACE reads into MiXCR, producing one record per CDR3 protein. This sample yields 450,000 to 600,000 distinct CDR3 sequences, of which around an eighth are seen a single time; about 14% belongs to the top ten. This record belongs to a study of T cells after yellow fever vaccination. The sample consisted of PBMCs, taken on the day of the yellow fever booster vaccination. The sequence derives from a man aged 25 to 45 who received the YFV17D yellow fever vaccine. This sequence joins TRBV29-1 and TRBJ1-2, with D possibly TRBD1 on 6 matching bases. The CDR3 nucleotides are TGCAGCGTTTCCTACAGTGCCCTACAGGGTCCCTACACCTTC. This gives the protein CSVSYSALQGPYTF.